These 31 T cell receptor beta chains came from one sample sequenced in a study of OX40 agonist ivuxolimab in advanced cancers. The repertoire was sequenced with immunoSEQ multiplex PCR; TCRdb's copy has only in-frame clones and lacks some. The sample has about 95,000 clones; approximately 85% are singletons. The material was CD4+ or CD8+ T cells sorted from blood, obtained in a trial of the OX40 agonist ivuxolimab. The receptors originated from an adult with an advanced solid tumor such as melanoma, head and neck, liver or kidney cancer.

The chain combines TRBV30 with TRBJ2-2; D might be TRBD1 or TRBD2, each matching 5 bases. Trimming left V 3 bases short and J 3 bases short, with 11 bases between. The CDR3 loop spans 14 amino acids. Germline CDR1 reads GTSNPN; CDR2 reads SVGIG (reference sequence). The CDR3 is CAWRGRQYTGELFF. CDR3 nucleotides: TGTGCCTGGAGGGGACGACAGTACACCGGGGAGCTGTTTTTT. Looking up the rest from reference TRBV30 and TRBJ2-2 gives the full variable domain: SQTIHQWPATLVQPVGSPLSLECTVEGTSNPNLYWYRQAAGRGLQLLFYSVGIGQISSEVPQNLSASRPQDRQFILSSKKLLLSDSGFYLCAWRGRQYTGELFFGEGSRLTVL.

V gene TRBV14 combines with J gene TRBJ2-1, with D maybe TRBD2 (5 bases). Trimming stripped 4 bases from V and 8 bases from J, with 15 bases between. Germline V lookup: CDR1 SGHDN, CDR2 FVKESK. The CDR3 sequence is 14 residues long. This CDR3 reads CASSPPADGYEQFF. CDR3 nucleotides: TGTGCCAGCAGCCCCCCAGCGGATGGCTATGAGCAGTTCTTC.

The chain couples TRBV11-2 to TRBJ1-3; 7 bases agree with TRBD1. This CDR3 has 16 amino acids. The germline V gene has CDR1 SGHAT and CDR2 FQNNGV. Trimming cost V 4 bases and J 3 bases; bases outside gene matches: 9. The CDR3 sequence: CASSSTYRGGGNTIYF. Here the CDR3 DNA reads TGTGCCAGCAGCTCAACATACAGGGGTGGTGGAAACACCATATATTTT.

The gene calls are TRBV27 and TRBJ2-1, with 9 bases aligning to TRBD1. Per germline, CDR1 MNHEY and CDR2 SMNVEV (reference sequence). V lost 3 bases, J lost 1 base, and 4 bases stayed unmatched. The CDR3 consists of 16 residues. The CDR3, as DNA: TGTGCCAGCAGTTTCTCCGGGACAGGGTCCTACAATGAGCAGTTCTTC. It codes for CASSFSGTGSYNEQFF.

The chain has TRBV6-6 and TRBJ1-2; possibly TRBD1 for D (6 bases). This CDR3 is built from 13 residues. The germline V and J ends were trimmed by 4 bases and 7 bases, with 13 bases remaining between them. Germline CDR1 is MNHNY and CDR2 is SVGAGI (reference sequence). CDR3 bases: TGTGCCAGCAGTTCGGGGGGGGGCGCTGGCTACACCTTC. It yields the protein CASSSGGGAGYTF.

The chain carries TRBV9 and TRBJ1-3; possible D gene TRBD1, 5 bases. Per germline, CDR1 SGDLS and CDR2 YYNGEE. V was clipped by 0 bases and J by 0 bases, with 7 bases between them. The length of the CDR3 is 15 residues. DNA for the CDR3: TGTGCCAGCAGCGTAGGGGGCATCTCTGGAAACACCATATATTTT. It translates to CASSVGGISGNTIYF.

The rearrangement links TRBV16 to TRBJ1-1; unclear D gene. CDR3 length equals 14 residues. Germline V gene data show CDR1 as KGHSY and CDR2 as FQNENV. V was clipped by 0 bases and J by 1 base, with 6 bases between them. CDR3 nucleotide sequence: TGTGCCAGCAGCCAATCATGGCGGAACACTGAAGCTTTCTTT. Protein product: CASSQSWRNTEAFF.

This clone was recorded only once. V is TRBV6-1 and J is TRBJ2-3; D perhaps matches TRBD2 (6 bases). Germline loops: CDR1 MNHNS, CDR2 SASEGT. The CDR3 contains 14 residues. V was trimmed by 7 bases and J by 2 bases, leaving 13 bases between them. The CDR3 nucleotides read TGTGCCAGCAAGGAGGCTAGCGACACAGATACGCAGTATTTT. This translates into CASKEASDTDTQYF.

V usage is TRBV11-2 and J usage is TRBJ2-3; D may be TRBD1 or TRBD2 (6 bases each). The CDR3 has 17 amino acids. Trimming left V 0 bases short and J 6 bases short, with 19 bases between. CDR1 and CDR2 (germline): SGHAT, FQNNGV. This chain's CDR3 is CASSLDRRGDRADTQYF. The CDR3 DNA sequence: TGTGCCAGCAGCTTAGATAGGAGGGGGGATAGGGCGGATACGCAGTATTTT.

V and J are TRBV28 and TRBJ2-1; 9 bases map to TRBD2. Germline loops: CDR1 MDHEN, CDR2 SYDVKM. The length of the CDR3 is 16 residues. With V trimmed by 6 bases and J by 2 bases, 8 bases remained unmatched. This CDR3 is CASRETSGYTYNEQFF. CDR3 DNA sequence: TGTGCCAGCAGGGAAACTAGCGGGTATACCTACAATGAGCAGTTCTTC. Full variable domain (remainder filled in from reference TRBV28 and TRBJ2-1): DVKVTQSSRYLVKRTGEKVFLECVQDMDHENMFWYRQDPGLGLRLIYFSYDVKMKEKGDIPEGYSVSREKKERFSLILESASTNQTSMYLCASRETSGYTYNEQFFGPGTRLTVL.

V gene TRBV2 combines with J gene TRBJ1-2, with a possible D match to TRBD1 (6 bases). Trimming shortened V by 1 base and J by 3 bases, and 9 bases separated the two germline ends. This CDR3 is built from 14 residues. Per germline, CDR1 SNHLY and CDR2 FYNNEI. DNA for the CDR3: TGTGCCAGCAGTGAAGTCGACAGGTACTATGGCTACACCTTC. Its translation is CASSEVDRYYGYTF.

The V call is TRBV7-2, the J call TRBJ2-5; 9 nucleotides line up with TRBD2. V gave up 0 bases and J gave up 6 bases; unmatched junction bases: 5. The CDR3 is made up of 15 amino acids. CDR1 and CDR2 from the germline V gene are SGHTA and FQGNSA. The CDR3 region is CASSLALAGRKTQYF. DNA of the CDR3: TGTGCCAGCAGCTTAGCCCTAGCGGGAAGGAAGACCCAGTACTTC.

The genes are TRBV6-5 and TRBJ1-5; 10 bases are shared with TRBD1. Germline values: CDR1 MNHEY, CDR2 SVGAGI. This CDR3 comprises 15 residues. V was pared by 6 bases and J by 1 base, with 3 bases of the junction left unmatched. CDR3 sequence (DNA): TGTGCCAGCAGCCGGGACAGGGGAAGCAATCAGCCCCAGCATTTT. Its translation: CASSRDRGSNQPQHF.

The chain uses TRBV13 and TRBJ2-5, with D uncertain. The DNA end favors TRBJ2-7, so the J call may be wrong. The CDR3 extends over 14 amino acids. Germline CDR1 and CDR2: PRHDT and FYEKMQ (reference sequence). CDR3 DNA sequence: TGTGCCAGCAGCTCCTTCATGACGGCGGACGAGCAGTACTTC. Amino acids: CASSSFMTADEQYF.

This chain connects TRBV6-5 to TRBJ2-2; 9 nucleotides match TRBD1. The CDR3 contains 14 residues. The J segment lost 6 bases and the V segment lost 4 bases, leaving 3 bases of the junction unmatched. Germline loops: CDR1 MNHEY, CDR2 SVGAGI. In DNA, the CDR3 is TGTGCCAGCAGTTCCGGGACAGGGCCCGGGGAGCTGTTTTTT. Protein sequence: CASSSGTGPGELFF.

The chain combines TRBV30 with TRBJ1-3; 7 bases line up with TRBD1. Trimming cost V 3 bases and J 4 bases; bases outside gene matches: 3. Per the germline V gene, CDR1 is GTSNPN and CDR2 is SVGIG (reference sequence). The CDR3 contains 13 residues. The CDR3 spells CAWRTQGGNTIYF. CDR3 nucleotide sequence: TGTGCCTGGAGGACACAGGGGGGAAACACCATATATTTT.

This chain uses TRBV6-5 with TRBJ2-5; 11 positions agree with TRBD2. The DNA matches TRBJ2-7 better at its end, which makes the J call doubtful. CDR1 and CDR2 (germline): MNHEY, SVGAGI. The CDR3 has 14 amino acids. The CDR3 region is CASSPTSGNYEQYF. The CDR3, as DNA: TGTGCCAGCAGTCCGACTAGCGGGAACTACGAGCAGTACTTC.

The V gene is TRBV6-6, the J gene TRBJ1-4; maybe TRBD1 (5 bases). CDR1 MNHNY and CDR2 SVGAGI come from the germline V gene (reference sequence). The V gene lost 1 base and the J gene lost 6 bases, with 15 bases spanning the gap. This CDR3 region has 16 residues. The DNA of the CDR3 is TGTGCCAGCAGTTACTATTCCGGGACGAGGGATGAAAAACTGTTTTTT. Protein: CASSYYSGTRDEKLFF.

This clone was observed a handful of times. The chain links TRBV4-1 to TRBJ1-2, with 8 bases identical to TRBD1. This CDR3 region has 14 residues. Looked up from germline, CDR1 is MGHRA and CDR2 is YSYEKL. The V and J ends lost 4 bases and 3 bases, in that order; junction bases with no gene match: 4. The CDR3 loop is CASSLQGADYGYTF. CDR3 DNA sequence: TGCGCCAGCAGCCTTCAGGGGGCTGACTATGGCTACACCTTC.

The V and J genes are TRBV29-1 and TRBJ2-7; no firm D call. The V gene lost 4 bases and the J gene lost 0 bases, with 10 bases spanning the gap. The CDR3 runs 13 residues. Germline values: CDR1 SQVTM, CDR2 ANQGSEA. Here the CDR3 reads CSVASSSSYEQYF. CDR3 DNA: TGCAGCGTTGCTTCCTCGAGCTCCTACGAGCAGTACTTC.

CDR3 loop: CASSEQGARETQYF. The CDR3 DNA reads TGTGCCAGTAGTGAACAGGGGGCGCGGGAGACCCAGTACTTC. The J gene is TRBJ2-5, the V gene TRBV19, with TRBD1 identical over 9 bases. The germline V gene has CDR1 LNHDA and CDR2 SQIVND (reference sequence). The CDR3 consists of 14 residues. V dropped 5 bases and J dropped 5; count of bases not matched to a gene: 6.

The chain combines TRBV9 with TRBJ2-7; D call uncertain. Trimming took 0 bases from V and 3 from J, leaving 7 bases between them. Germline V gene sequence: CDR1 SGDLS, CDR2 YYNGEE. The CDR3 runs to 13 residues. This chain's CDR3 is CASSVGDDYEQYF. DNA for the CDR3: TGTGCCAGCAGCGTAGGGGATGACTACGAGCAGTACTTC.

The chain joins TRBV4-2 to TRBJ1-2; D is perhaps TRBD1 (6 bases). The CDR3 runs to 14 residues. Trimming left V 0 bases short and J 4 bases short, with 9 bases between. The germline gives CDR1 LGHNA, CDR2 YNFKEQ. CDR3 in amino acids: CASSQDRGTYGYTF. The CDR3 bases are TGTGCCAGCAGCCAAGATAGGGGGACCTATGGCTACACCTTC.

The rearrangement joins TRBV4-3 to TRBJ1-1; no definite D call. The CDR3 spans 15 residues. The V end was cut by 4 bases, the J end by 3 bases, with 15 bases between. Germline V gives CDR1 LGHNA, CDR2 YSLEER. The CDR3 DNA is TGCGCCAGCAGCCGTACCGTGGGTGGGGACACTGAAGCTTTCTTT. This codes for CASSRTVGGDTEAFF.

The count of this clone is one. The chain combines TRBV7-2 with TRBJ2-3; the match to TRBD1 covers 8 bases. The V and J ends lost 5 bases and 5 bases, in that order; junction bases with no gene match: 15. The CDR3 is made up of 17 amino acids. CDR1 and CDR2 (germline): SGHTA, FQGNSA. This chain's CDR3 is CASSPYTGGYEEDTQYF. CDR3 bases: TGTGCCAGCAGCCCCTATACAGGGGGGTATGAAGAAGATACGCAGTATTTT. The whole variable domain, remainder taken from reference TRBV7-2 and TRBJ2-3, is GAGVSQSPSNKVTEKGKDVELRCDPISGHTALYWYRQSLGQGLEFLIYFQGNSAPDKSGLPSDRFSAERTGGSVSTLTIQRTQQEDSAVYLCASSPYTGGYEEDTQYFGPGTRLTVL.

The chain employs TRBV11-1 and TRBJ2-5; a weak D match, TRBD2 (5 bases). The J call may be mistaken, given a closer DNA end match to TRBJ2-7. The CDR3 is 14 residues long. CDR1 and CDR2 from the germline V gene are SGHAT and FQDESV (reference sequence). Here the CDR3 reads CASSLLANDYEQYF. Written as DNA, the CDR3 is TGTGCCAGCAGCTTATTAGCGAATGACTACGAGCAGTACTTC.

The rearrangement uses TRBV11-2 and TRBJ2-7, with D possibly being TRBD2 (5 bases). Germline-derived CDR1 and CDR2 are SGHAT and FQNNGV. V dropped 5 bases and J dropped 3 bases, with 14 bases sitting between them. This CDR3 spans 14 amino acids. CDR3 in DNA: TGTGCCAGCAGCGTAGCCGGGGAAAACTACGAGCAGTACTTC. Translated, it gives CASSVAGENYEQYF.

V and J are TRBV4-1 and TRBJ1-1, with a possible D match to TRBD1 (5 bases). The length of the CDR3 is 15 residues. From germline, CDR1 is MGHRA and CDR2 YSYEKL. Deletions cut 0 bases from V and 5 bases from J, with 13 bases between. The CDR3 reads CASSQEGQGMTEAFF. CDR3 in DNA: TGCGCCAGCAGCCAAGAGGGTCAGGGAATGACTGAAGCTTTCTTT.

V and J are TRBV11-2 and TRBJ1-2; D perhaps matches TRBD1 (5 bases). V lost 5 bases, J lost 0 bases, and 16 bases lay in between. The CDR3 is made up of 16 amino acids. CDR1 and CDR2 from the germline V gene are SGHAT and FQNNGV. The CDR3 protein is CASSHRTEFSNYGYTF. In DNA form, the CDR3 reads TGTGCCAGCAGCCACAGGACCGAATTTTCTAACTATGGCTACACCTTC.

This chain links TRBV15 with TRBJ2-1, with unresolved D. The CDR3 runs 13 residues. V lost 0 bases to trimming and J lost 8 bases, with 8 bases between them. Looked up from germline, CDR1 is LNHNV and CDR2 is YYDKDF (reference sequence). The CDR3 region is CATSRDSRDEQFF. CDR3 bases: TGTGCCACCAGCAGAGATTCCCGGGATGAGCAGTTCTTC.

The chain combines TRBV27 with TRBJ1-5; 8 nucleotides align to TRBD1. The germline V gene has CDR1 MNHEY and CDR2 SMNVEV (reference sequence). The CDR3 runs 15 residues. V lost 6 bases to trimming and J lost 2 bases; unmatched junction nucleotides: 6. CDR3 residues: CASRRTGFGNQPQHF. In DNA form, the CDR3 reads TGTGCCAGCAGAAGGACAGGGTTTGGCAATCAGCCCCAGCATTTT.